A single sample gave rise to the 12 T cell receptor beta chains below, sequenced in a study of T-cell memory formation after mild COVID-19. TCRdb re-called the 5' RACE reads through MiXCR, storing one row per CDR3 protein. The table records a few hundred thousand distinct CDR3 sequences, approximately 19% of them present only once. Input material: PBMCs or a T cell subset sorted from them (not recorded which). The receptors shown here come from a man aged 18 to 30 who had mild COVID-19 (a few samples of this study predate the infection). Cell type and time point are not known.

The sample holds a few counts of this clonotype. The chain has TRBV5-6 and TRBJ2-2; D not resolved. There are 12 residues in the CDR3. The ends were cut back, 4 bases at V and 13 bases at J, with 14 bases in the middle. Germline values: CDR1 SGHDT, CDR2 YYEEEE. The CDR3, as DNA: TGTGCCAGCAGCGATTCGAGGTTCCGGCTGTTTTTT. Its translation: CASSDSRFRLFF.

The rearrangement uses TRBV5-4 and TRBJ2-1; D is ambiguous. Per germline, CDR1 SGHNT and CDR2 YYREEE (reference sequence). The CDR3 has 14 residues. V dropped 4 bases and J dropped 7 bases, with 15 bases sitting between them. In nucleotides, the CDR3 is TGTGCCAGCAGCCCCCTTGTGGACGCGAATGAGCAGTTCTTC. This sequence encodes CASSPLVDANEQFF.

This clonotype has more than one count but fewer than ten. CDR3 nucleotides: TGTGCCAGCAGCTTAGGGGACAGGGGACGGGGAAGCATTCAGTACTTC. Translation: CASSLGDRGRGSIQYF. The V and J genes are TRBV7-8 and TRBJ2-4; 10 positions match TRBD1. The CDR3 sequence is 16 residues long. J lost 9 bases, V lost 1 base, and 9 bases had no gene match. The germline V gene encodes CDR1 SGHVS and CDR2 FQNEAQ.

J is TRBJ2-1 and V is TRBV6-2 or TRBV6-3; D is possibly TRBD2 (6 bases). Trimming stripped 1 base from V and 10 bases from J, with 17 bases between. CDR3 length equals 15 residues. Germline lookup yields CDR1 MNHEY and CDR2 SVGEGT. CDR3 sequence: CASSYLGTSIEEQFF. CDR3 sequence (DNA): TGTGCCAGCAGTTACTTAGGGACTTCCATCGAGGAGCAGTTCTTC.

The chain's CDR3 is CASSLGLARLSYEQYF. The DNA for the CDR3 is TGCGCCAGCAGCTTGGGTCTAGCGCGGCTCTCCTACGAGCAGTACTTC. V usage is TRBV5-1 and J usage is TRBJ2-7, with TRBD2 as a possible D gene (6 bases). Germline V lookup: CDR1 SGHRS, CDR2 YFSETQ. V was cut by 0 bases and J by 0 bases, with 13 bases left in between. The CDR3 sequence is 16 residues long. Complete variable domain (other parts from reference TRBV5-1 and TRBJ2-7): KAGVTQTPRYLIKTRGQQVTLSCSPISGHRSVSWYQQTPGQGLQFLFEYFSETQRNKGNFPGRFSGRQFSNSRSEMNVSTLELGDSALYLCASSLGLARLSYEQYFGPGTRLTVT.

This clonotype has just a few counts. This rearrangement joins TRBV5-1 to TRBJ2-2, with 8 bases aligning to TRBD2. Germline values: CDR1 SGHRS, CDR2 YFSETQ. The CDR3 sequence is 17 residues long. V dropped 0 bases and J dropped 0; count of bases not matched to a gene: 4. CDR3 in DNA: TGCGCCAGCAGCTTGGCCAGGCGGGGGGCGAACACCGGGGAGCTGTTTTTT. It yields the protein CASSLARRGANTGELFF.

The J gene is TRBJ2-3, the V gene TRBV7-3; maybe TRBD2 (5 bases). CDR1 and CDR2 (germline): SGHTA, FQGTGA. Trimming shortened V by 3 bases and J by 0 bases, and 10 bases separated the two germline ends. The CDR3 has 15 residues. The CDR3 sequence is CASSFTSASTDTQYF. The CDR3, as DNA: TGTGCCAGCAGCTTCACTAGTGCTAGCACAGATACGCAGTATTTT. The full variable domain, with the rest looked up from reference TRBV7-3 and TRBJ2-3, is GAGVSQTPSNKVTEKGKYVELRCDPISGHTALYWYRQSLGQGPEFLIYFQGTGAADDSGLPNDRFFAVRPEGSVSTLKIQRTERGDSAVYLCASSFTSASTDTQYFGPGTRLTVL.

This clonotype has a handful of counts. The chain recombines TRBV24-1 with TRBJ1-1; the D is unclear. The CDR3 loop spans 13 amino acids. V was trimmed by 1 base and J by 3 bases, leaving 5 bases between them. Germline CDR1 reads KGHDR; CDR2 reads SFDVKD. The CDR3 nucleotides are TGTGCCACCAGTGATTTACGGGACACTGAAGCTTTCTTT. As protein: CATSDLRDTEAFF.

Here the CDR3 reads CASSQDSTGGLLNTEAFF. DNA of the CDR3: TGCGCCAGCAGCCAAGATTCCACAGGGGGTCTCTTGAACACTGAAGCTTTCTTT. The chain carries TRBV4-3 and TRBJ1-1, with TRBD1 matching over 8 bases. This CDR3 contains 18 residues. The trim removed 0 bases at V and 0 bases at J, leaving 9 bases unmatched. In germline, CDR1 is LGHNA, CDR2 YSLEER.

There are a few counts of this clonotype. The chain carries TRBV28 and TRBJ1-6; tentative D call: TRBD1 (5 bases). CDR3 length equals 11 residues. V was pared by 8 bases and J by 12 bases, with 11 bases between. CDR1 is MDHEN and CDR2 is SYDVKM in the germline V gene. CDR3 loop: CASGGGRPLHF. The CDR3 DNA reads TGTGCCAGCGGGGGAGGACGACCCCTCCACTTT.

This clonotype occurred many times. The rearrangement uses TRBV29-1 and TRBJ2-5; D remains ambiguous. Deletions cut 3 bases from V and 5 bases from J, with 10 bases between. This CDR3 contains 12 residues. Germline CDR1 and CDR2: SQVTM and ANQGSEA. CDR3 DNA sequence: TGCAGCGTTGACCCCAGGATTGAGACCCAGTACTTC. This sequence encodes CSVDPRIETQYF. Complete variable domain (other parts from reference TRBV29-1 and TRBJ2-5): SAVISQKPSRDICQRGTSLTIQCQVDSQVTMMFWYRQQPGQSLTLIATANQGSEATYESGFVIDKFPISRPNLTFSTLTVSNMSPEDSSIYLCSVDPRIETQYFGPGTRLLVL.

The chain uses TRBV20-1 and TRBJ2-3, with D perhaps TRBD2 (6 bases). The CDR3 loop spans 14 amino acids. V lost 7 bases and J lost 0, with 14 bases in between. Germline CDR1 DFQATT, CDR2 SNEGSKA (reference sequence). The CDR3 coding sequence is TGCAGTGTCAAGGGACTCCATAGCACAGATACGCAGTATTTT. Residues: CSVKGLHSTDTQYF.